This TCR beta chain appears in the sequencing data of a study of regulatory T cells in long-lasting Graves disease (dated by TCRdb to the early 2020s). Notes on the research overall: Persistent Graves' disease meant more than 5 years of antithyroid drug treatment with TSH receptor autoantibodies that stayed positive. This study used TCR sequencing and RNA sequencing of peripheral blood to compare persistent Graves' disease patients against newly diagnosed Graves' disease patients. The study took place in China and was registered as a clinical trial. TCR sequencing covered 13 persistent and 20 newly diagnosed Graves' disease patients, some 33 samples in total. On average, persistent Graves' disease patients in the clinical cohort had been on antithyroid drugs for about 10 years. Broad study findings and their caveats: The study examined only peripheral blood because the primary lesion, thyroid tissue, could not be accessed. Patients with persistent disease shared more public clonotypes (about 2,500) than newly diagnosed patients did (around 1,000). Sequencing and analysis were limited to the TCR beta chain. TRBV28, TRBJ1-2 and TRBJ2-5 were preferentially used in persistent disease, while TRBV20-1 and TRBJ2-1 were favored in newly diagnosed disease. Lower TCR Shannon entropy and fewer highly expanded clones were observed in persistent Graves' disease patients than in newly diagnosed patients, which suggested clonal expansion. The authors noted that the small sample size was a limitation that may lower accuracy.

The time point tag for this specimen amounts to: persistent/refractory GD, antithyroid drugs over 5 years with positive TRAb. For both TCR sequencing and RNA sequencing, RNA was extracted from PBMCs in TRIzol. The diagnosis of Graves' disease followed American Thyroid Association guidelines. Recruitment of patients was carried out at an endocrinology department in Xi'an, China. Each patient gave around 9.2 milliliters of peripheral blood, collected in an EDTA anticoagulant tube. Ficoll Paque Plus density gradient separation was used to isolate PBMCs, and no further T cell sorting was done. An Agilent 2100 Bioanalyzer and agarose gel were used to check RNA quality, and a NanoDrop 2000 was used to measure RNA concentration. V has 4 bases trimmed and J has 6 bases trimmed; junction bases matching no gene number 5. CDR1 and CDR2 (SGHAT, FQNNGV) derive from the germline V gene. Reading from cysteine to phenylalanine, the CDR3 counts 15 amino acids. The kept DNA is CDR3 alone, 45 bases in frame from the first base.

Library construction relied on multiplex PCR. Sequencing relied on an Illumina HiSeq 4000. TCR beta libraries were built with iRepertoire HTBI primers and Arm-PCR amplification of CDR3 regions. Gel purification was performed on PCR products prior to sequencing. In the source study's methods: A total of 62 TRBV and under 15 TRBJ segments were identified across samples and were used for gene usage analysis of CDR3 amino acid clonotypes. COPE and FqMerger were used to merge filtered high-quality paired reads into contigs. BLAST was used to align contigs to IMGT TRBV, TRBD and TRBJ reference genes, with CDR3 defined following IMGT. Any clonotype with a frequency above 0.1% was counted as a highly expanded clone. Shannon entropy served as the measure of repertoire diversity, while the Gini coefficient captured V-J evenness. A clonotype was considered public if more than one individual shared it. TCRdb reanalyzed the raw reads on its own, using fastp at Q25 for trimming and MiXCR for clone calling, and kept in-frame beta chains. Rows are unified per CDR3 protein, each entry keeping the most common DNA and genes. These V and J calls derive from TCRdb rather than the authors' analysis. This sample gives 310,000 or so distinct CDR3 sequences in total; 22% of them show up just once. Clones ranked in the top ten supply roughly three fifths of the sample.

A few counts support this clonotype. Its specific antigen is unknown. No base qualities exist here, and no much larger clone lies one base off it. The sequencing used peripheral blood mononuclear cells (PBMCs), collected when the disease was refractory, from a patient treated with antithyroid drugs. The rearranged segments are TRBV11-2 and TRBJ2-1, with 11 junctional bases fitting TRBD2. This sequence was found in a female donor with Graves disease. CDR3 protein: CASSSLAGGGNEQFF. The DNA reads TGTGCCAGCAGCTCCCTAGCGGGGGGTGGCAATGAGCAGTTCTTC.